Below, 21 T cell receptor beta chains from the same sample are listed, as sequenced in a study of a mutant IDH1 vaccine in newly diagnosed glioma. Which antigens these TCRs recognize remains unknown. Profiling relied on immunoSEQ multiplex PCR, and the TCRdb table lists in-frame clones only, not all of them. In the table there are over 40,000 clones, around 87% of which are singletons. Specified time point: week 35, safety follow-up. Every vaccine dose comprised 300 ug of mutant IDH1 20-mer peptide plus topical imiquimod. The source was PBMCs, collected from a glioma patient whose treatment included an IDH1 peptide vaccine. The receptors were sampled from a man aged 35-49 years with glioma.

This chain links TRBV28 with TRBJ1-3; D not certain. CDR1 and CDR2 from the germline V gene are MDHEN and SYDVKM. This CDR3 spans 12 amino acids. V shed 5 bases and J shed 7 bases, with 9 bases lying between them. The CDR3 loop reads CASSPQRNTIYF. In DNA form, the CDR3 reads TGTGCCAGCAGTCCTCAGAGGAACACCATATATTTT.

This clone was picked up one time. This chain links TRBV21-1 with TRBJ1-1. TRBV21-1 counts as a pseudogene. CDR3 length: 17 residues. The CDR3: CASSPPGLYPMNTEAFF. The CDR3 bases are TGTGCCAGCAGCCCCCCGGGACTCTACCCCATGAACACTGAAGCTTTCTTT.

V is TRBV21-1 and J is TRBJ1-2. TRBV21-1 is termed a pseudogene. CDR3 size: 11 residues. The CDR3 bases are TGTGCCAGCAGGGCCTCCCTATGCTACACCTTC. It codes for CASRASLCYTF.

The CDR3 here is CASSLIAGETDTQYF. The CDR3 bases are TGTGCCAGCAGCTTAATAGCGGGGGAGACAGATACGCAGTATTTT. The chain is built from TRBV7-9 and TRBJ2-3, with TRBD2 matching 9 bases. V lost 2 bases to trimming and J lost 3 bases; unmatched junction nucleotides: 3. The CDR3 length is 15 residues. Germline V lookup: CDR1 SEHNR, CDR2 FQNEAQ (reference sequence). The full variable domain, with the rest looked up from reference TRBV7-9 and TRBJ2-3, is DTGVSQNPRHKITKRGQNVTFRCDPISEHNRLYWYRQTLGQGPEFLTYFQNEAQLEKSRLLSDRFSAERPKGSFSTLEIQRTEQGDSAMYLCASSLIAGETDTQYFGPGTRLTVL.

The V and J genes are TRBV28 and TRBJ1-4, with 10 bases that match TRBD1. J gave up 2 bases and V 5 bases, and 2 bases lay outside the gene matches. Germline values: CDR1 MDHEN, CDR2 SYDVKM. The CDR3 runs to 15 residues. The CDR3 region has the DNA TGTGCCAGCAGTGGGACAGGGGTTACTAATGAAAAACTGTTTTTT. This codes for CASSGTGVTNEKLFF.

This chain's CDR3 is CATSRTRLVYETQYF. The CDR3 DNA reads as TGTGCCACCAGCAGAACCCGACTAGTGTACGAGACCCAGTACTTC. The rearrangement links TRBV15 to TRBJ2-5, with a tentative D call TRBD2 (6 bases). The germline V and J ends were trimmed by 2 bases and 5 bases, with 15 bases remaining between them. This CDR3 region has 15 residues. From germline, CDR1 is LNHNV and CDR2 YYDKDF (reference sequence).

This chain uses TRBV2 with TRBJ1-1; D is uncertain. The V end was cut by 6 bases, the J end by 7 bases, with 12 bases between. CDR1 is SNHLY and CDR2 is FYNNEI in the germline V gene. The CDR3 is made up of 12 amino acids. This CDR3 is CASSTSGSEAFF. CDR3 in DNA: TGTGCCAGCAGCACCTCGGGGAGTGAAGCTTTCTTT.

This CDR3 is CASSPQGNTEAFF. The CDR3 DNA follows: TGTGCCAGCAGTCCTCAGGGGAACACTGAAGCTTTCTTT. This rearrangement joins TRBV27 to TRBJ1-1; a possible D gene is TRBD1 (5 bases). The CDR3 spans 13 residues. V was shortened by 5 bases and J by 1 base, with 8 bases between the two germline ends. Germline values: CDR1 MNHEY, CDR2 SMNVEV (reference sequence).

This rearrangement joins TRBV11-3 to TRBJ2-3, with TRBD2 matching 13 bases. The CDR3 length is 16 residues. The V gene's germline CDR1 is SGHNT and CDR2 YENEEA. Germline trimming cut 5 bases from V and 0 bases from J; bases unmatched to any gene: 2. CDR3 protein: CASSPGLAGSTDTQYF. The CDR3 nucleotides read TGTGCCAGCAGCCCGGGACTAGCGGGGAGCACAGATACGCAGTATTTT.

The V and J genes are TRBV11-2 and TRBJ1-1, with unresolved D. With 0 bases removed from V and 10 bases from J, the gap between germline ends came to 12 bases. Per germline, CDR1 SGHAT and CDR2 FQNNGV. This CDR3 region has 13 residues. This chain's CDR3 is CASSLDSQVRAFF. The DNA for the CDR3 is TGTGCCAGCAGCTTAGATTCCCAGGTGAGAGCTTTCTTT.

The chain recombines TRBV19 with TRBJ2-1; TRBD1 matches 7 bases. Germline values: CDR1 LNHDA, CDR2 SQIVND (reference sequence). The CDR3 length is 15 residues. The V segment lost 6 bases and the J segment 0 bases; nucleotides outside the gene matches: 5. CDR3 in amino acids: CASSLDRDSYNEQFF. The DNA for the CDR3 is TGTGCCAGTAGCCTAGACAGGGACTCCTACAATGAGCAGTTCTTC. Based on the CDR3 plus reference TRBV19 and TRBJ2-1, the full variable domain is DGGITQSPKYLFRKEGQNVTLSCEQNLNHDAMYWYRQDPGQGLRLIYYSQIVNDFQKGDIAEGYSVSREKKESFPLTVTSAQKNPTAFYLCASSLDRDSYNEQFFGPGTRLTVL.

J is TRBJ1-2 and V is TRBV15; 7 nucleotides match TRBD1. CDR1 is LNHNV and CDR2 is YYDKDF in the germline V gene (reference sequence). CDR3 size: 16 residues. V shed 2 bases, J shed 7 bases, and the junction held 13 bases outside the gene matches. The CDR3 nucleotides read TGTGCCACCAGCAGAACCCGGAGGGGAGGGGGCGGTGGCTACACCTTC. Encoded protein: CATSRTRRGGGGGYTF. The full variable domain, with the rest looked up from reference TRBV15 and TRBJ1-2, is DAMVIQNPRYQVTQFGKPVTLSCSQTLNHNVMYWYQQKSSQAPKLLFHYYDKDFNNEADTPDNFQSRRPNTSFCFLDIRSPGLGDTAMYLCATSRTRRGGGGGYTFGSGTRLTVV.

This clone was detected a few times. This chain joins TRBV30 and TRBJ1-5; possibly TRBD1 for D (5 bases). With 4 bases removed from V and 7 bases from J, the gap between germline ends came to 11 bases. CDR1 GTSNPN and CDR2 SVGIG come from the germline V gene (reference sequence). The length of the CDR3 is 12 residues. In nucleotides, the CDR3 is TGTGCCTGGAAACAGGCGGGACAGCCCCAGCATTTT. Protein: CAWKQAGQPQHF.

This chain connects TRBV5-4 to TRBJ2-7; D uncertain. V lost 4 bases to trimming and J lost 4 bases, with 18 bases between them. This CDR3 comprises 15 residues. Germline V gene data show CDR1 as SGHNT and CDR2 as YYREEE (reference sequence). The DNA for the CDR3 is TGTGCCAGCAGCGCCGTAACACCCCAGGCGTACGAGCAGTACTTC. This gives the protein CASSAVTPQAYEQYF. Using reference TRBV5-4 and TRBJ2-7 for the parts outside the CDR3, the full variable domain is ETGVTQSPTHLIKTRGQQVTLRCSSQSGHNTVSWYQQALGQGPQFIFQYYREEENGRGNFPPRFSGLQFPNYSSELNVNALELDDSALYLCASSAVTPQAYEQYFGPGTRLTVT.

The chain uses TRBV7-8 and TRBJ1-4; weak D call: TRBD1 (6 bases). The CDR3 is 17 amino acids. Germline CDR1 reads SGHVS; CDR2 reads FQNEAQ. Trimming cost V 3 bases and J 1 base, with 15 bases left between them. This CDR3 is CASSFGGHRGTNEKLFF. In nucleotides, the CDR3 is TGTGCCAGCAGCTTTGGGGGACATCGAGGAACTAATGAAAAACTGTTTTTT.

The chain uses TRBV11-2 and TRBJ1-2, with 8 bases matching TRBD1. The CDR3 sequence is 14 residues long. CDR1 and CDR2 from the germline V gene are SGHAT and FQNNGV. The ends lost 4 bases at V and 8 bases at J; junction bases unmatched: 9. CDR3 sequence reads: CASSSFQGARGYTF. The CDR3 DNA sequence: TGTGCCAGCAGCTCCTTTCAGGGGGCGAGAGGCTACACCTTC.

This rearrangement joins TRBV7-9 to TRBJ1-1; D is unresolved. Germline loops: CDR1 SEHNR, CDR2 FQNEAQ (reference sequence). The CDR3 loop spans 13 amino acids. V was pared by 6 bases and J by 0 bases, with 8 bases between. As DNA, the CDR3 is TGTGCCAGCAGTTCGATATTGAACACTGAAGCTTTCTTT. Translation gives CASSSILNTEAFF.

This chain links TRBV18 with TRBJ2-7, with a tentative D call TRBD1 (7 bases). CDR1 is KGHSH and CDR2 is LQKENI in the germline V gene. Between the trimmed V and J ends, which lost 2 bases and 5 bases, there was a span of 22 bases. CDR3 length: 17 amino acids. The CDR3 bases are TGTGCCAGCTCACCAGGTCCTAGGGGGCCCGCGGGGAACGAGCAGTACTTC. This gives the protein CASSPGPRGPAGNEQYF.

The genes are TRBV7-9 and TRBJ1-1, with a possible D match to TRBD1 (5 bases). Germline V gene data show CDR1 as SEHNR and CDR2 as FQNEAQ (reference sequence). Trimming cost V 5 bases and J 1 base, with 14 bases left between them. The CDR3 has 15 residues. The DNA for the CDR3 is TGTGCCAGCAGCGCCGGGACCCTGGGGAACACTGAAGCTTTCTTT. It is translated as CASSAGTLGNTEAFF. The variable domain in full, completed from reference TRBV7-9 and TRBJ1-1, reads DTGVSQNPRHKITKRGQNVTFRCDPISEHNRLYWYRQTLGQGPEFLTYFQNEAQLEKSRLLSDRFSAERPKGSFSTLEIQRTEQGDSAMYLCASSAGTLGNTEAFFGQGTRLTVV.

This sequence joins TRBV9 and TRBJ2-2; 7 nucleotides match TRBD1. Germline CDR1 SGDLS, CDR2 YYNGEE. The V gene end was trimmed by 0 bases and the J gene end by 5 bases; junction bases not matched to a gene: 4. The CDR3 has 15 amino acids. The CDR3 DNA sequence: TGTGCCAGCAGCGTAGAAGGGGGCATTACCGGGGAGCTGTTTTTT. It codes for CASSVEGGITGELFF. The entire variable domain, with the rest obtained from reference TRBV9 and TRBJ2-2, is as follows: DSGVTQTPKHLITATGQRVTLRCSPRSGDLSVYWYQQSLDQGLQFLIQYYNGEERAKGNILERFSAQQFPDLHSELNLSSLELGDSALYFCASSVEGGITGELFFGEGSRLTVL.

CDR3 amino acids: CASSDINRGRTEAFF. The CDR3 nucleotides read TGTGCCAGCAGTGATATCAACAGGGGGCGGACTGAAGCTTTCTTT. The chain recombines TRBV6-1 with TRBJ1-1; 9 nucleotides agree with TRBD1. J lost 5 bases, V lost 3 bases, and 7 bases had no gene match. Germline V gene data show CDR1 as MNHNS and CDR2 as SASEGT. This CDR3 spans 15 amino acids.